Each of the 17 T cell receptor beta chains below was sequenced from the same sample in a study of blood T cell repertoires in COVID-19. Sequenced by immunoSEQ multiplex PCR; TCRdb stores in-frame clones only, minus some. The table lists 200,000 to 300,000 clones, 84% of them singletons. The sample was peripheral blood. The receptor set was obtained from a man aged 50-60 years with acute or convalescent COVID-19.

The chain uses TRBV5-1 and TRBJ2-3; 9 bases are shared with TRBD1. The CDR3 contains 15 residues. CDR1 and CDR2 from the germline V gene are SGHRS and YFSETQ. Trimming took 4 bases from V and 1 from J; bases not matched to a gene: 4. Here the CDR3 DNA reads TGCGCCAGCAGCGCGGGACAGGGCGGCACAGATACGCAGTATTTT. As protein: CASSAGQGGTDTQYF. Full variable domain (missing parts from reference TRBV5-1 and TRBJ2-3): KAGVTQTPRYLIKTRGQQVTLSCSPISGHRSVSWYQQTPGQGLQFLFEYFSETQRNKGNFPGRFSGRQFSNSRSEMNVSTLELGDSALYLCASSAGQGGTDTQYFGPGTRLTVL.

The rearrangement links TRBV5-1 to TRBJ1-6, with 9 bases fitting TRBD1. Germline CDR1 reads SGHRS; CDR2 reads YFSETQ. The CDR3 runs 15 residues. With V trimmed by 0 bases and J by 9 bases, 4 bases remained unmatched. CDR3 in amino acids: CASSLETGGSSPLHF. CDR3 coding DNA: TGCGCCAGCAGCTTGGAGACAGGGGGAAGTTCACCCCTCCACTTT. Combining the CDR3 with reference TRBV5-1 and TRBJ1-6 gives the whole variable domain KAGVTQTPRYLIKTRGQQVTLSCSPISGHRSVSWYQQTPGQGLQFLFEYFSETQRNKGNFPGRFSGRQFSNSRSEMNVSTLELGDSALYLCASSLETGGSSPLHFGNGTRLTVT.

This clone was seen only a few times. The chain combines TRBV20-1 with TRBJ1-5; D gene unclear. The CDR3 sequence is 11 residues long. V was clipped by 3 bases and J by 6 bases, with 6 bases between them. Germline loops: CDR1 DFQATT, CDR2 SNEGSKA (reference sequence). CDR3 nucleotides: TGCAGTGCTAGTTACGGTCAGCCCCAGCATTTT. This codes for CSASYGQPQHF.

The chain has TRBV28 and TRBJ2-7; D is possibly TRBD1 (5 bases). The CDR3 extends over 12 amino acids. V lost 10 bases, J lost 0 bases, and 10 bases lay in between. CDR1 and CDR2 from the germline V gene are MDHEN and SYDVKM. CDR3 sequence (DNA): TGTGCCACCCGACAGACCTCCTACGAGCAGTACTTC. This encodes CATRQTSYEQYF.

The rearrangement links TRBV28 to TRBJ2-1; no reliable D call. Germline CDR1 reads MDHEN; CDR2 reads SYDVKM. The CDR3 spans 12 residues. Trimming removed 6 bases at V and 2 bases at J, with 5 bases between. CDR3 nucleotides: TGTGCCAGCAGGGCCACCTACAATGAGCAGTTCTTC. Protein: CASRATYNEQFF.

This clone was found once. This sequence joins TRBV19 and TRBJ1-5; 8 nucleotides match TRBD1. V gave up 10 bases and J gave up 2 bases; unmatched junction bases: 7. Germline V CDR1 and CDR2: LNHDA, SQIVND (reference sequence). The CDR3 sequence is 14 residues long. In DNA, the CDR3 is TGTGCCACCTCAGACAGGGGTGGCAATCAGCCCCAGCATTTT. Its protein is CATSDRGGNQPQHF.

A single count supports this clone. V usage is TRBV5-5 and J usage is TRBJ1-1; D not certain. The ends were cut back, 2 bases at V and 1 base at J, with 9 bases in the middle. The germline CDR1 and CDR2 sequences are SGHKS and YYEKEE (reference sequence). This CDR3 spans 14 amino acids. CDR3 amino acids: CASSFMVANTEAFF. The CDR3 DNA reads TGTGCCAGCAGCTTCATGGTAGCGAACACTGAAGCTTTCTTT.

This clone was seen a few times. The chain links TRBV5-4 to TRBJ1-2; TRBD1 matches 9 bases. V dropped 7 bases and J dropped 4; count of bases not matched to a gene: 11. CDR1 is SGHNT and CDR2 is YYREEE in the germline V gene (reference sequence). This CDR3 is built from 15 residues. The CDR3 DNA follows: TGTGCCAGCTCCACGTCGACAGGGGGAGCCTATGGCTACACCTTC. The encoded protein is CASSTSTGGAYGYTF. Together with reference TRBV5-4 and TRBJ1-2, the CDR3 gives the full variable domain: ETGVTQSPTHLIKTRGQQVTLRCSSQSGHNTVSWYQQALGQGPQFIFQYYREEENGRGNFPPRFSGLQFPNYSSELNVNALELDDSALYLCASSTSTGGAYGYTFGSGTRLTVV.

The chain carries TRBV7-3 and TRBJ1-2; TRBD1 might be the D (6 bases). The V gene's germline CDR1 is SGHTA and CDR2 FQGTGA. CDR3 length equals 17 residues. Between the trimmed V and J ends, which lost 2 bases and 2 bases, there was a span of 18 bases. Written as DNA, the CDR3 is TGTGCCAGCAGCTTAGGGGCAGGGGAAGGTTCCAACTATGGCTACACCTTC. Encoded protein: CASSLGAGEGSNYGYTF.

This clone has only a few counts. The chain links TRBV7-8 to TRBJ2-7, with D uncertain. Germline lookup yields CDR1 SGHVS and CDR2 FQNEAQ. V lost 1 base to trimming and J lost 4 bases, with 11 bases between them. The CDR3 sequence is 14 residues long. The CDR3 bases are TGTGCCAGCAGCTTAGAATTCTTAACTTACGAGCAGTACTTC. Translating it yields CASSLEFLTYEQYF.

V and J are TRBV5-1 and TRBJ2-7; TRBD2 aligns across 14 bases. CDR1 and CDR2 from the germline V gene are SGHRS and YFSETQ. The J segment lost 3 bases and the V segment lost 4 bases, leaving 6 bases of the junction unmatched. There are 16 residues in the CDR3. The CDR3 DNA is TGCGCCAGCAGCCAATACGGGACTAGCGGGGGCTACGAGCAGTACTTC. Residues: CASSQYGTSGGYEQYF.

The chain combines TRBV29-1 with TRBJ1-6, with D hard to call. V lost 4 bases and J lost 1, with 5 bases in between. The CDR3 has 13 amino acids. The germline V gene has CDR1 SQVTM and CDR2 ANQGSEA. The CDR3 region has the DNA TGCAGCGTTGCCGGGTCCTATAATTCACCCCTCCACTTT. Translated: CSVAGSYNSPLHF.

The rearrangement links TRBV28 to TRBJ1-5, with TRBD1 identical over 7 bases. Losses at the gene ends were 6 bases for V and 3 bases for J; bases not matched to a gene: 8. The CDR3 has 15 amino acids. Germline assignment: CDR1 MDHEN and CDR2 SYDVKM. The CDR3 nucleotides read TGTGCCAGCAGCGTCGAGGGGGCCCCCAATCAGCCCCAGCATTTT. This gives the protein CASSVEGAPNQPQHF.

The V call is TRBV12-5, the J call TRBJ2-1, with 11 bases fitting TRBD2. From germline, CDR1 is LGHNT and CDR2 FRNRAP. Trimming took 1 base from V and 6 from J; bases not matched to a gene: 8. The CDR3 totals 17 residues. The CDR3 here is CASGLGTGTSGSNEQFF. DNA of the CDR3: TGTGCTAGTGGTTTGGGAACCGGGACTAGCGGAAGCAATGAGCAGTTCTTC.

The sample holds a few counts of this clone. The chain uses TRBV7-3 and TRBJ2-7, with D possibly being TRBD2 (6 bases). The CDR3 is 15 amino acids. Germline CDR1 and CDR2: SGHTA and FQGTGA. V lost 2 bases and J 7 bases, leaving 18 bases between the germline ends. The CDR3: CASSLSGGGAVEQYF. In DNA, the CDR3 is TGTGCCAGCAGCTTATCGGGCGGCGGGGCAGTGGAGCAGTACTTC.

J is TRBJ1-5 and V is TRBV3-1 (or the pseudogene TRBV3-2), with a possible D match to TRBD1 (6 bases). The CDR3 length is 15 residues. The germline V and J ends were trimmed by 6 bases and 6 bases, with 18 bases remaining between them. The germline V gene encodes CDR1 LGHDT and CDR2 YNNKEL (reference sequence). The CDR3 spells CASRWGQGYGQPQHF. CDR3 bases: TGTGCCAGCAGATGGGGTCAGGGGTACGGTCAGCCCCAGCATTTT.

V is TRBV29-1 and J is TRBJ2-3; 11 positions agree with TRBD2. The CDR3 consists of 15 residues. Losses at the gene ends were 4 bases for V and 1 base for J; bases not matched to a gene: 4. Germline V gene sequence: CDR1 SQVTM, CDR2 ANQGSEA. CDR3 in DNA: TGCAGCGTTGTCGGACTAGCGGGCGGCACAGATACGCAGTATTTT. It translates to CSVVGLAGGTDTQYF.